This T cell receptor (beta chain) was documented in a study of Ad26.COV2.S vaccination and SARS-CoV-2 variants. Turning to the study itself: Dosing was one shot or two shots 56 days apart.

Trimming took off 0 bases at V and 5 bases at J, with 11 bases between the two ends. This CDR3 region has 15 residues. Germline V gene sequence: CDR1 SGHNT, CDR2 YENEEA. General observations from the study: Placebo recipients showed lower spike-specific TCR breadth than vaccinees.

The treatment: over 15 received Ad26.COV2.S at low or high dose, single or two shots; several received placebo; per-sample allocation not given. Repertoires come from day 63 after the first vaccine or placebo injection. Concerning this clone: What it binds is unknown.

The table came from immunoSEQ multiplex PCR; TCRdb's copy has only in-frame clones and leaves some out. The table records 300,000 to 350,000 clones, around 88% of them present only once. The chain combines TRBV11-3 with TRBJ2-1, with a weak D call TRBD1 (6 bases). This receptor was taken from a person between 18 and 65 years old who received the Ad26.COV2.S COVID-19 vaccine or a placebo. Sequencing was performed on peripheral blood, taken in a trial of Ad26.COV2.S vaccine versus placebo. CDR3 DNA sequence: TGTGCCAGCAGCTTAGAAGGACAGACCAACAATGAGCAGTTCTTC. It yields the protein CASSLEGQTNNEQFF.